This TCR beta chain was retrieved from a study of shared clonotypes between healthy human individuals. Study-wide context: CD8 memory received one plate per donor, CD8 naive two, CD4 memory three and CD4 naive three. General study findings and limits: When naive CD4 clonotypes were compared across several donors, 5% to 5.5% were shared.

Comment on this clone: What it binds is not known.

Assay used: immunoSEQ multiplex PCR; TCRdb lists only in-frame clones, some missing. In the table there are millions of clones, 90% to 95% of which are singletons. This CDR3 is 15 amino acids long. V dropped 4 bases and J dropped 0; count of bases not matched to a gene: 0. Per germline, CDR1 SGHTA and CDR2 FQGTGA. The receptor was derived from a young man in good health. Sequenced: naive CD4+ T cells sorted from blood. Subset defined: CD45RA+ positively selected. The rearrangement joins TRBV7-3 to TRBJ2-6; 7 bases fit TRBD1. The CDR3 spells CASSSGGSGANVLTF. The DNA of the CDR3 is TGTGCCAGCAGCTCAGGGGGCTCTGGGGCCAACGTCCTGACTTTC.